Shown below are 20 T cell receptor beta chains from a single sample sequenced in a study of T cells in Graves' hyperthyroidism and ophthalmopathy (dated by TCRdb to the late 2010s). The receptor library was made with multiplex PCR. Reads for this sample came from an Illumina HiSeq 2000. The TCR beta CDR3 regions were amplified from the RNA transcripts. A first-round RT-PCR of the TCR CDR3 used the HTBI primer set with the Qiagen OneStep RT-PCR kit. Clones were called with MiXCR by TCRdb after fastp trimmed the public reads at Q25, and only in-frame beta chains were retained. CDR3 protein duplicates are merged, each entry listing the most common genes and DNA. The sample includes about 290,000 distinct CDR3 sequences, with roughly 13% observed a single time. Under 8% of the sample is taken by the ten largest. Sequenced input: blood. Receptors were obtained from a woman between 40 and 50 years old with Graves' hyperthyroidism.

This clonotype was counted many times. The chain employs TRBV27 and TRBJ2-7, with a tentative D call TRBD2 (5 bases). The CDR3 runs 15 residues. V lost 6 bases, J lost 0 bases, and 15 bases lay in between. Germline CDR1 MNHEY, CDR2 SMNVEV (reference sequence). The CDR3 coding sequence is TGTGCCAGCAGCACTCTAGCCGCAAGCTCCTACGAGCAGTACTTC. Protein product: CASSTLAASSYEQYF.

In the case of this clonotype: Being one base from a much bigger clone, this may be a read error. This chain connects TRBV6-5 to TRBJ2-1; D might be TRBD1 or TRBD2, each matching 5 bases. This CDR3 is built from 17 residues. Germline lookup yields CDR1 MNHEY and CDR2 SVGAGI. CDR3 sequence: CASSLPSGPVTYNEEFF. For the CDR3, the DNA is TGTGCCAGCAGTTTACCCTCGGGACCGGTCACCTACAATGAGGAGTTCTTC.

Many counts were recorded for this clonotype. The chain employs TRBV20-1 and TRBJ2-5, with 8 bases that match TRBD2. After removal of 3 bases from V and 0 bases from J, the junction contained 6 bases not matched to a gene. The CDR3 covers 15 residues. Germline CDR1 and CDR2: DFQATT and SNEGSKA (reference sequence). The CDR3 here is CSASGGSGNQETQYF. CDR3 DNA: TGCAGTGCTAGTGGTGGTAGCGGGAACCAAGAGACCCAGTACTTC.

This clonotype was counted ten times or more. This CDR3 reads CASSPTPWNTGELFF. CDR3 nucleotides: TGCGCCAGCAGCCCTACCCCTTGGAACACCGGGGAGCTGTTTTTT. This chain joins TRBV4-1 and TRBJ2-2; D gene uncertain. The length of the CDR3 is 15 residues. V was cut by 4 bases and J by 1 base, with 10 bases left in between. The germline gives CDR1 MGHRA, CDR2 YSYEKL.

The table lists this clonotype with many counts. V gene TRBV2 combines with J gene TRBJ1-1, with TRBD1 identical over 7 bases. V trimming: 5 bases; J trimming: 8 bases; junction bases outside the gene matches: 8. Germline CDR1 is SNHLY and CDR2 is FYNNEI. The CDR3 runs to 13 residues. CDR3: CASSQTGAGEAFF. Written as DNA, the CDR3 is TGTGCCAGCAGTCAAACAGGGGCCGGGGAAGCTTTCTTT.

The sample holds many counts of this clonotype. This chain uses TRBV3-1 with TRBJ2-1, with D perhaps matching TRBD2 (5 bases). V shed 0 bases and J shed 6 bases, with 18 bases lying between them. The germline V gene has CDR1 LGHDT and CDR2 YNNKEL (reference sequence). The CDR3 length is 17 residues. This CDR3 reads CASSQDLLAGEGNEQFF. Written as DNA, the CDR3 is TGTGCCAGCAGCCAAGACTTGCTAGCCGGAGAAGGCAATGAGCAGTTCTTC.

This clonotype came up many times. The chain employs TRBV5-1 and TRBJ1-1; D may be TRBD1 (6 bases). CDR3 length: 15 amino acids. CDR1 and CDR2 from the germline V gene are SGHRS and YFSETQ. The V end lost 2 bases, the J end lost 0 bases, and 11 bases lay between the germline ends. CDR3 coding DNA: TGCGCCAGCAGCTTAGACGGACAGATGAACACTGAAGCTTTCTTT. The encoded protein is CASSLDGQMNTEAFF.

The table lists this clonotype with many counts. CDR3 DNA: TGCAGTGCTCGCGGGACAGCCTATAGCAATCAGCCCCAGCATTTT. Translating it yields CSARGTAYSNQPQHF. The chain recombines TRBV20-1 with TRBJ1-5, with 7 bases lining up with TRBD1. Germline values: CDR1 DFQATT, CDR2 SNEGSKA (reference sequence). CDR3 size: 15 residues. With 5 bases clipped from V and 0 bases from J, the junction kept 7 bases outside the gene matches.

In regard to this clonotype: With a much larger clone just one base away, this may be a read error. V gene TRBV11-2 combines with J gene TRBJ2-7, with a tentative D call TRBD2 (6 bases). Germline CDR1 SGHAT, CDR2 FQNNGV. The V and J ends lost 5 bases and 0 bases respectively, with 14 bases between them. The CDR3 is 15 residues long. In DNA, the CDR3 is TGTGCCAGCAGCATAGGAAAACTAGCCTCCTACGAGCAGTACTTC. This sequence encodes CASSIGKLASYEQYF.

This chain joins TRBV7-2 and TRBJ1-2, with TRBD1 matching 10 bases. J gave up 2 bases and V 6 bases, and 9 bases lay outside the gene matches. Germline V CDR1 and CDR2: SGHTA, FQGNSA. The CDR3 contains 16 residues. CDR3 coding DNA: TGTGCCAGCAGTTCCACAGGGGGACAGGGGAACTATGGCTACACCTTC. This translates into CASSSTGGQGNYGYTF. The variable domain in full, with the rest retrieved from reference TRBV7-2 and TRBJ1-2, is GAGVSQSPSNKVTEKGKDVELRCDPISGHTALYWYRQSLGQGLEFLIYFQGNSAPDKSGLPSDRFSAERTGGSVSTLTIQRTQQEDSAVYLCASSSTGGQGNYGYTFGSGTRLTVV.

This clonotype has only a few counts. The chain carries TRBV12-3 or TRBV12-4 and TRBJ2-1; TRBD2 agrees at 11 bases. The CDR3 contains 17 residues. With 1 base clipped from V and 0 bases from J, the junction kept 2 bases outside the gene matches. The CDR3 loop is CASSLGGTSGSYNEQFF. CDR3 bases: TGTGCCAGCAGTTTAGGTGGGACTAGCGGCTCCTACAATGAGCAGTTCTTC.

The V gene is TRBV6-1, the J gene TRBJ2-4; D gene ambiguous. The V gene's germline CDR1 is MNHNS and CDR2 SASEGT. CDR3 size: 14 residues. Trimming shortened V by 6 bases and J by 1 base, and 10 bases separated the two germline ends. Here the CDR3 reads CASSRTGAKNIQYF. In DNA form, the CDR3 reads TGTGCCAGCAGCCGGACCGGGGCCAAAAACATTCAGTACTTC.

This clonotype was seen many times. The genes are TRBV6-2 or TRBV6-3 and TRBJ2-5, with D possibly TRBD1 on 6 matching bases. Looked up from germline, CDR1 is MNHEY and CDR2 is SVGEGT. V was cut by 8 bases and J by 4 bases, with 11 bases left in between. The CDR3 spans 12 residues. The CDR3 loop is CASSWGPETQYF. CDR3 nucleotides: TGTGCCAGCTCCTGGGGGCCAGAGACCCAGTACTTC.

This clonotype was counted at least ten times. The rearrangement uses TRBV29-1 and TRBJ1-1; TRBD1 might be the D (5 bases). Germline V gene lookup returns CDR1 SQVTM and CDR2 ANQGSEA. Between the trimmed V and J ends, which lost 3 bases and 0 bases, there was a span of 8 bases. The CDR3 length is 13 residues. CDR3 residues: CSVDRAVNTEAFF. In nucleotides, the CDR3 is TGCAGCGTTGACAGGGCCGTGAACACTGAAGCTTTCTTT.

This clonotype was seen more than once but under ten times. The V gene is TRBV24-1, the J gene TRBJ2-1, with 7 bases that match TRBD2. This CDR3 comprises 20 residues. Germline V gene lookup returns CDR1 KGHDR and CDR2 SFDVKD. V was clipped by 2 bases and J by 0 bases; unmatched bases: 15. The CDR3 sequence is CATSDSQPVPGRGSYNEQFF. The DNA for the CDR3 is TGTGCCACCAGTGATTCCCAGCCTGTCCCAGGGAGGGGCTCCTACAATGAGCAGTTCTTC.

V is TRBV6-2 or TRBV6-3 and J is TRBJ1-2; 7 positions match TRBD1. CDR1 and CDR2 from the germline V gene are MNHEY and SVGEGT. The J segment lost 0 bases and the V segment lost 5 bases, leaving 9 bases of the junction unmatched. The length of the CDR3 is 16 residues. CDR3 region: CASSRDSPTANYGYTF. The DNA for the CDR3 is TGTGCCAGCAGTCGGGACAGCCCAACAGCTAACTATGGCTACACCTTC.

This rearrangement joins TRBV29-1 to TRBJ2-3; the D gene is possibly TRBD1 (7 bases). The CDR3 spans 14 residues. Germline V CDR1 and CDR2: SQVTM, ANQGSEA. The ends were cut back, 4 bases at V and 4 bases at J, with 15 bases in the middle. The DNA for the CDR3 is TGCAGCGTTGCCAGGCAGGGGGGCGCAGATACGCAGTATTTT. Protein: CSVARQGGADTQYF.

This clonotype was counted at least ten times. The CDR3 loop reads CASSLNMAGGLNEQFF. Written as DNA, the CDR3 is TGTGCCAGCAGCTTGAACATGGCGGGAGGGTTGAATGAGCAGTTCTTC. The chain couples TRBV5-5 to TRBJ2-1, with 9 positions matching TRBD2. The CDR3 is 16 residues long. Trimming cost V 1 base and J 7 bases; bases outside gene matches: 9. Looked up from germline, CDR1 is SGHKS and CDR2 is YYEKEE (reference sequence).

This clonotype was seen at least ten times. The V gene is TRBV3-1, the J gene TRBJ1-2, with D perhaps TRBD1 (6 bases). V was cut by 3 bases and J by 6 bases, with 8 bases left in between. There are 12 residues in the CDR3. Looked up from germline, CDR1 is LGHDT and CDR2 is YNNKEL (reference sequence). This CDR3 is CASSQGADGYTF. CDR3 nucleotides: TGTGCCAGCAGCCAGGGGGCAGATGGCTACACCTTC.

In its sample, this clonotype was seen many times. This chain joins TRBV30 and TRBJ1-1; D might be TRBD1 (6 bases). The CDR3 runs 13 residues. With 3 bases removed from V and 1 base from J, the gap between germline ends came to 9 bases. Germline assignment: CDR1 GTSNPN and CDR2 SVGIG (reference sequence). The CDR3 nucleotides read TGTGCCTGGAGCCGGGACACGAACACTGAAGCTTTCTTT. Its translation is CAWSRDTNTEAFF.